This TCR beta chain was found in a study of PD-1 blockade in mismatch repair-deficient tumors. In the study overall: Enrolled about 2012-2016, patients had progressing, pretreated mismatch repair-deficient cancers of approximately 13 types. Findings of the study overall: Tumor-resident clones, often absent from pretreatment blood, expanded after pembrolizumab and then contracted.

PCR or immunohistochemistry showed mismatch repair deficiency in every enrolled patient. Three pembrolizumab responders had their TCRs sequenced. In germline, CDR1 is MGHRA, CDR2 YSYEKL. The CDR3 runs to 17 residues. Losses at the gene ends were 1 base for V and 6 bases for J; bases not matched to a gene: 11. Assay used: immunoSEQ multiplex PCR; TCRdb lists only in-frame clones, some missing. The data contain about 63,000 clones, about nine tenths of them singletons. Comments on this clone: Its matching antigen is unknown.

This material consisted of peripheral blood, taken 52 weeks after starting pembrolizumab. J is TRBJ1-5 and V is TRBV4-1, with 8 bases matching TRBD1. The source is an adult with mismatch repair-deficient cancer. In DNA form, the CDR3 reads TGCGCCAGCAGCCAAGTCCCCCCCAGGGGGCTCGGTCAGCCCCAGCATTTT. Its translation is CASSQVPPRGLGQPQHF.